This T cell receptor (beta chain) stems from a study of response to subunit inactivated influenza vaccine. Findings and caveats of the study: It was the authors' suggestion that each seasonal influenza vaccination recruits few new T cells.

Via MiXCR, TCRdb re-called the RT-PCR reads, giving one row per CDR3 protein. The data show roughly 160,000 distinct CDR3 sequences, 9.5% to 13% seen once. The CDR3 runs to 18 residues. V was clipped by 5 bases and J by 0 bases; unmatched bases: 13. CDR1 is LNHNV and CDR2 is YYDKDF in the germline V gene (reference sequence). Details on this clonotype: Its antigen remains unknown.

The chain employs TRBV15 and TRBJ1-2, with TRBD1 identical over 9 bases. Sequences were derived from non-naive T cells sorted from PBMCs, sampled roughly 6 weeks after vaccination. The clonotype comes from a man aged 50-59 years who received an inactivated influenza vaccine. CDR3 DNA sequence: TGTGCCACCAGCTTACACAGGGGGCCGGTTTATCCTAACTATGGCTACACCTTC. It codes for CATSLHRGPVYPNYGYTF.